These 26 T cell receptor beta chains came from one sample sequenced in a study of shared clonotypes between healthy human individuals. Clones were sequenced by immunoSEQ multiplex PCR, and TCRdb holds only the in-frame ones, with some missing. The sample has over 2 million clones, roughly 94% seen once. The sample was naive CD4+ T cells sorted from blood. This sample's subset: CD45RA+ positively selected. All receptors come from a man between 18 and 29 years old in good health.

The chain combines TRBV5-1 with TRBJ1-3; unclear D gene. CDR3 length: 18 amino acids. From germline, CDR1 is SGHRS and CDR2 YFSETQ. Trimming shortened V by 3 bases and J by 0 bases, and 19 bases separated the two germline ends. The DNA of the CDR3 is TGCGCCAGCAGCTCCGGCGACATCAACCCGAGCTCTGGAAACACCATATATTTT. The encoded protein is CASSSGDINPSSGNTIYF.

The J gene is TRBJ2-5, the V gene TRBV18, with no clear D. Deletions cut 3 bases from V and 1 base from J, with 12 bases between. The CDR3 is 15 amino acids. The germline CDR1 and CDR2 sequences are KGHSH and LQKENI. The CDR3: CASSPYTPAQETQYF. As DNA, the CDR3 is TGTGCCAGCTCACCCTACACTCCAGCCCAAGAGACCCAGTACTTC.

In nucleotides, the CDR3 is TGTGCCACCAGCAGAGAGGCAGGCGCCAACTCTGGAAACACCATATATTTT. Encoded protein: CATSREAGANSGNTIYF. This chain uses TRBV15 with TRBJ1-3; D is undetermined. This CDR3 is 17 amino acids long. From germline, CDR1 is LNHNV and CDR2 YYDKDF (reference sequence). Trimming removed 0 bases from V and 0 bases from J, with 12 bases in between.

The chain couples TRBV5-4 to TRBJ2-7, with D perhaps being TRBD1 or TRBD2 (5 bases each). The CDR3 runs 16 residues. V was clipped by 0 bases and J by 3 bases, with 16 bases between them. Germline V lookup: CDR1 SGHNT, CDR2 YYREEE (reference sequence). The CDR3 sequence: CASSLDPEGDGYEQYF. The DNA of the CDR3 is TGTGCCAGCAGCTTGGACCCAGAAGGGGACGGCTACGAGCAGTACTTC. Supplemented by reference TRBV5-4 and TRBJ2-7, the full variable domain reads ETGVTQSPTHLIKTRGQQVTLRCSSQSGHNTVSWYQQALGQGPQFIFQYYREEENGRGNFPPRFSGLQFPNYSSELNVNALELDDSALYLCASSLDPEGDGYEQYFGPGTRLTVT.

Many counts were recorded for this clone. The chain is built from TRBV11-2 and TRBJ1-6; maybe TRBD1 (5 bases). V lost 2 bases, J lost 7 bases, and 12 bases lay in between. This CDR3 spans 15 amino acids. Germline V lookup: CDR1 SGHAT, CDR2 FQNNGV. The DNA for the CDR3 is TGTGCCAGCAGCTTAAGTGGGACCGGGAATTCACCCCTCCACTTT. Translated, it gives CASSLSGTGNSPLHF.

The chain carries TRBV7-2 and TRBJ2-5, with TRBD1 matching 7 bases. In germline, CDR1 is SGHTA, CDR2 FQGNSA. Losses at the gene ends were 5 bases for V and 5 bases for J; bases not matched to a gene: 8. The CDR3 spans 14 residues. CDR3: CASSRDRGLETQYF. The DNA for the CDR3 is TGTGCCAGCAGCAGGGACAGAGGGTTGGAGACCCAGTACTTC.

The chain is built from TRBV29-1 and TRBJ2-7; D not certain. Germline V gene data show CDR1 as SQVTM and CDR2 as ANQGSEA. CDR3 length: 12 residues. The V end lost 3 bases, the J end lost 1 base, and 7 bases lay between the germline ends. The CDR3 sequence is CSVESQSYEQYF. In nucleotides, the CDR3 is TGCAGCGTTGAGTCTCAGTCCTACGAGCAGTACTTC.

Comment on this clone: The same CDR3 also results from other DNA sequences found in this sample. The V gene is TRBV7-9, the J gene TRBJ2-7; tentative D call: TRBD1 (5 bases). The length of the CDR3 is 12 residues. The V end lost 5 bases, the J end lost 4 bases, and 9 bases lay between the germline ends. Germline V gene lookup returns CDR1 SEHNR and CDR2 FQNEAQ (reference sequence). CDR3 residues: CASSTTGYEQYF. The CDR3 nucleotides read TGTGCCAGCAGCACAACAGGATACGAGCAGTACTTC.

The chain joins TRBV5-6 to TRBJ2-3; tentatively, D is TRBD2 (6 bases). The CDR3 contains 15 residues. The germline CDR1 and CDR2 sequences are SGHDT and YYEEEE. Trimming shortened V by 2 bases and J by 4 bases, and 14 bases separated the two germline ends. The CDR3 nucleotides read TGTGCCAGCAGCTTATACAACACGGGGGCAGATACGCAGTATTTT. Translating it yields CASSLYNTGADTQYF.

The chain is built from TRBV18 and TRBJ2-6, with D perhaps matching TRBD1 (6 bases). CDR1 KGHSH and CDR2 LQKENI come from the germline V gene. Trimming cost V 3 bases and J 3 bases, with 18 bases left between them. This CDR3 has 18 residues. CDR3 sequence (DNA): TGTGCCAGCTCACCCGACGGCAGGGGAACCGTTGGGGCCAACGTCCTGACTTTC. Translated: CASSPDGRGTVGANVLTF.

The gene calls are TRBV1 and TRBJ2-1; the listed D gene, TRBD2, was not tested against the DNA. TRBV1 is marked as a pseudogene. This CDR3 contains 17 residues. The CDR3 loop is CTSSQEIEGSTYNEQFF. As DNA, the CDR3 is TGCACCAGCAGCCAAGAAATAGAGGGATCAACTTACAATGAGCAGTTCTTC.

The chain recombines TRBV5-6 with TRBJ2-1; TRBD1 matches 7 bases. CDR1 and CDR2 from the germline V gene are SGHDT and YYEEEE. After removal of 4 bases from V and 0 bases from J, the junction contained 10 bases not matched to a gene. The CDR3 length is 17 residues. Here the CDR3 reads CASSPRQGRSSYNEQFF. DNA of the CDR3: TGTGCCAGCAGCCCAAGACAGGGCCGGAGCTCCTACAATGAGCAGTTCTTC.

This chain connects TRBV29-1 to TRBJ2-7, with 9 nucleotides matching TRBD1. Germline CDR1 SQVTM, CDR2 ANQGSEA. This CDR3 comprises 13 residues. J was trimmed by 5 bases and V by 2 bases; bases with no gene match: 4. CDR3 coding DNA: TGCAGCGTTGAAACAGGGGGCGCTCACGAGCAGTACTTC. Its protein product is CSVETGGAHEQYF.

This chain uses TRBV6-5 with TRBJ2-7, with 7 positions matching TRBD1. The V segment lost 4 bases and the J segment 1 base; nucleotides outside the gene matches: 7. Germline V gene lookup returns CDR1 MNHEY and CDR2 SVGAGI. The CDR3 has 15 residues. Written as DNA, the CDR3 is TGTGCCAGCAGTTCCACAGGGGCAGGTTCCTACGAGCAGTACTTC. Translation gives CASSSTGAGSYEQYF.

The CDR3 bases are TGTGCCGGAAAGCGGGAGGAAACCTACAATGAGCAGTTCTTC. It codes for CAGKREETYNEQFF. V is TRBV2 and J is TRBJ2-1, with TRBD2 identical over 9 bases. The CDR3 sequence is 14 residues long. V dropped 11 bases and J dropped 2; count of bases not matched to a gene: 7. Germline loops: CDR1 SNHLY, CDR2 FYNNEI.

About this clone itself: Additional DNA sequences in this sample encode the identical CDR3. CDR3 nucleotides: TGCGCCAGCAGCTTGGTTAGCGGGTCCACAGATACGCAGTATTTT. It translates to CASSLVSGSTDTQYF. This chain uses TRBV5-1 with TRBJ2-3, with 7 bases that match TRBD2. Per germline, CDR1 SGHRS and CDR2 YFSETQ. CDR3 length: 15 amino acids. The junction had 3 bases not matched to a gene; V was cut back by 0 bases and J by 2 bases.

In this sample, this clone turned up once. The CDR3 nucleotides are TGTGCCAGCAGTGCGGGCCGGGTGGGCGAGCAGTACTTC. Translation gives CASSAGRVGEQYF. The chain uses TRBV2 and TRBJ2-7; D call uncertain. The ends were cut back, 4 bases at V and 6 bases at J, with 13 bases in the middle. The CDR3 has 13 residues. Germline V gives CDR1 SNHLY, CDR2 FYNNEI.

V and J are TRBV30 and TRBJ2-7; D unclear. The CDR3 runs to 11 residues. The germline V gene has CDR1 GTSNPN and CDR2 SVGIG (reference sequence). V gave up 4 bases and J gave up 0 bases, with 4 bases separating them. CDR3 coding DNA: TGTGCCTGGAAGAACTCCTACGAGCAGTACTTC. Protein: CAWKNSYEQYF.

The rearrangement uses TRBV7-2 and TRBJ2-5, with no clear D. Germline-derived CDR1 and CDR2 are SGHTA and FQGNSA. The CDR3 covers 12 residues. The V end was cut by 5 bases, the J end by 4 bases, with 8 bases between. CDR3 sequence: CASSPYAETQYF. For the CDR3, the DNA is TGTGCCAGCAGCCCTTACGCAGAGACCCAGTACTTC.

The chain couples TRBV10-2 to TRBJ1-1; maybe TRBD1 (5 bases). In germline, CDR1 is WSHSY, CDR2 SAAADI. Trimming pared 7 bases from V and 1 base from J, leaving 10 bases between. The CDR3 sequence is 13 residues long. In DNA, the CDR3 is TGCGCCAGCAACCCGAGGGGGAACACTGAAGCTTTCTTT. This sequence encodes CASNPRGNTEAFF.

This rearrangement joins TRBV4-3 to TRBJ1-1; 7 bases line up with TRBD1. Germline CDR1 reads LGHNA; CDR2 reads YSLEER. V gave up 9 bases and J gave up 1 base; unmatched junction bases: 5. The CDR3 totals 13 residues. This CDR3 reads CASTRDRNTEAFF. The CDR3 nucleotides read TGCGCCAGTACGAGGGACAGGAACACTGAAGCTTTCTTT.

V is TRBV10-3 and J is TRBJ2-1; D is tentatively TRBD1 or TRBD2 (6 bases each). Germline values: CDR1 ENHRY, CDR2 SYGVKD. Trimming took 4 bases from V and 6 from J, leaving 25 bases between them. This CDR3 has 18 amino acids. CDR3 DNA sequence: TGTGCCATCAGTGGCACCGACACAGGGCGATGGGGAGGCAATGAGCAGTTCTTC. Protein: CAISGTDTGRWGGNEQFF.

V usage is TRBV6-1 and J usage is TRBJ1-5; D may be TRBD1 (6 bases). V dropped 5 bases and J dropped 6 bases, with 11 bases sitting between them. CDR1 MNHNS and CDR2 SASEGT come from the germline V gene. CDR3 length: 13 amino acids. The CDR3 loop is CASSIARGQPQHF. CDR3 DNA: TGTGCCAGCAGTATAGCCAGGGGTCAGCCCCAGCATTTT.

The V and J genes are TRBV6-6 and TRBJ2-5; 7 nucleotides match TRBD1. In germline, CDR1 is MNHNY, CDR2 SVGAGI (reference sequence). Trimming took 3 bases from V and 7 from J; bases not matched to a gene: 8. The CDR3 totals 14 residues. CDR3: CASSYRGPPGTQYF. DNA of the CDR3: TGTGCCAGCAGTTATAGGGGGCCCCCAGGGACCCAGTACTTC.

In this sample, this clone turned up once. V is TRBV6-5 and J is TRBJ1-1; perhaps TRBD1 as D (6 bases). Trimming removed 4 bases from V and 0 bases from J, with 15 bases in between. This CDR3 spans 16 amino acids. Germline V gene lookup returns CDR1 MNHEY and CDR2 SVGAGI. The CDR3 DNA sequence: TGTGCCAGCAGTTTTCTTCTCGGACAGCTGAACACTGAAGCTTTCTTT. It translates to CASSFLLGQLNTEAFF.

V usage is TRBV6-5 and J usage is TRBJ1-1; TRBD1 matches 7 bases. V shed 5 bases and J 0 bases; nucleotides not matched to a gene: 3. Germline CDR1 reads MNHEY; CDR2 reads SVGAGI. This CDR3 contains 14 residues. The CDR3 loop reads CASSTGQLNTEAFF. For the CDR3, the DNA is TGTGCCAGCAGTACGGGACAGCTGAACACTGAAGCTTTCTTT.